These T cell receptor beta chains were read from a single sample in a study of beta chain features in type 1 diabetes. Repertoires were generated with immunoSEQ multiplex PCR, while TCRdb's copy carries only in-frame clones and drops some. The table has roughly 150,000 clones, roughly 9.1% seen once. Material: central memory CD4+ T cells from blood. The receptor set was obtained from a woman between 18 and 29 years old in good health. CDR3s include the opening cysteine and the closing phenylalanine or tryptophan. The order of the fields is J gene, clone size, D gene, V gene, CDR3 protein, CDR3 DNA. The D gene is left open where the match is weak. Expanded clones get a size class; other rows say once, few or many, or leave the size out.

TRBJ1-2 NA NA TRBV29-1 CSVGQTNYGYTF TGCAGCGTTGGACAGACGAACTATGGCTACACCTTC
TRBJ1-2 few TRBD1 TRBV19 CASSTGQVYGYTF TGTGCCAGTAGTACTGGACAGGTCTATGGCTACACCTTC
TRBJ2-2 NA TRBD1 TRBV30 CAWGGQGQNPGELFF TGTGCCTGGGGAGGACAGGGACAAAACCCCGGGGAGCTGTTTTTT
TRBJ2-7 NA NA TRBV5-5 CASSLSPQGEQYF TGTGCCAGCAGCTTGTCGCCTCAGGGCGAGCAGTACTTC
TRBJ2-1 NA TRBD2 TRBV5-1 CASSLSPSGNGEQFF TGCGCCAGCAGCTTGTCCCCTAGCGGGAACGGTGAGCAGTTCTTC
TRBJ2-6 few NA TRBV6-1 CASSVSSGANVLTF TGTGCCAGCAGTGTCAGCTCTGGGGCCAACGTCCTGACTTTC
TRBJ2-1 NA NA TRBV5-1 CASSLAVYNEQFF TGCGCCAGCAGCTTAGCGGTGTACAATGAGCAGTTCTTC
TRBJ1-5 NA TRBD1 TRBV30 CAWSRTGEVQPQHF TGTGCCTGGAGTAGGACAGGGGAGGTTCAGCCCCAGCATTTT
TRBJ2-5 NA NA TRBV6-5 CASRDLYQETQYF TGTGCCAGCAGAGACTTGTACCAAGAGACCCAGTACTTC
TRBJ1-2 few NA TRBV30 CAWSSQNYGYTF TGTGCCTGGAGTTCCCAGAACTATGGCTACACCTTC
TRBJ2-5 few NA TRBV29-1 CSVEGLGRRETQYF TGCAGCGTTGAGGGGCTCGGAAGGAGAGAGACCCAGTACTTC
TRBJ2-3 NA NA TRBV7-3 CASSLGGTASTDTQYF TGTGCCAGCAGCTTAGGGGGGACAGCTAGCACAGATACGCAGTATTTT
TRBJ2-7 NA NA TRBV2 CASSNRVAAGEQYF TGTGCCAGCAGTAACAGGGTGGCCGCGGGCGAGCAGTACTTC
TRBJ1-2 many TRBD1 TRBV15 CATSREYTGGSGYTF TGTGCCACCAGCAGAGAGTATACAGGGGGCTCTGGCTACACCTTC
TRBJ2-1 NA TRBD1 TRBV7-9 CASSPSNRGGNEQFF TGTGCCAGCAGCCCCAGCAACAGGGGTGGCAATGAGCAGTTCTTC
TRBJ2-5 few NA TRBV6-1 CASSERQQETQYF TGTGCCAGCAGTGAGCGGCAACAAGAGACCCAGTACTTC
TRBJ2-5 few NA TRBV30 CASYSRETQYF TGTGCTTCGTACTCCCGGGAGACCCAGTACTTC
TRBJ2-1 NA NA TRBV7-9 CASSLELDFNEQFF TGTGCCAGCAGCTTAGAACTAGACTTTAATGAGCAGTTCTTC
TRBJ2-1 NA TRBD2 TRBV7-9 CASSNGLARNEQFF TGTGCCAGCAGCAATGGACTAGCGCGCAATGAGCAGTTCTTC
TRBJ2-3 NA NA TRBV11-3 CASSLTPSTDTQYF TGTGCCAGCAGCTTAACACCTAGCACAGATACGCAGTATTTT
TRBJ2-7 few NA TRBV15 CATSRDTAVDEQYF TGTGCCACCAGCAGAGATACAGCAGTTGACGAGCAGTACTTC
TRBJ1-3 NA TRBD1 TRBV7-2 CASSPGQGPTIYF TGTGCCAGCAGCCCAGGACAGGGCCCAACCATATATTTT
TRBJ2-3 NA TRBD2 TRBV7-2 CASGRAADTQYF TGTGCCAGCGGGAGGGCGGCAGATACGCAGTATTTT
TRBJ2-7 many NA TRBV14 CASSLYYEQYF TGTGCCAGCAGCCTTTACTACGAGCAGTACTTC
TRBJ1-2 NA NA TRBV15 CATSRDQANYGYTF TGTGCCACCAGCAGAGATCAGGCTAACTATGGCTACACCTTC
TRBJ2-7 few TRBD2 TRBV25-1 CASQPGLGGLEPYEQYF TGTGCCAGCCAACCGGGACTAGGAGGGTTAGAACCCTACGAGCAGTACTTC
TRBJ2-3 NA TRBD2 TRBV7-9 CAIQGLAGDDTQYF TGTGCCATCCAGGGGCTAGCGGGGGACGATACGCAGTATTTT
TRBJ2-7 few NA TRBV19 CATHPGGSGPYEQYF TGTGCCACCCACCCAGGTGGTAGCGGCCCGTACGAGCAGTACTTC
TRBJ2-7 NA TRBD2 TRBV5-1 CASSLRTSGSYEQYF TGCGCCAGCAGCTTGCGGACTAGCGGGAGTTACGAGCAGTACTTC
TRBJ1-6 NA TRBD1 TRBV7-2 CASSFETGIYSPLHF TGTGCCAGCAGCTTCGAGACAGGGATTTATTCACCCCTCCACTTT
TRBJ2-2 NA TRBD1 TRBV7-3 CASSLQGALGTGELFF TGTGCCAGCAGCCTACAGGGGGCACTTGGCACCGGGGAGCTGTTTTTT
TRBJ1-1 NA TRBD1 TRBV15 CATSRAQGMNTEAFF TGTGCCACCAGCAGAGCACAGGGGATGAACACTGAAGCTTTCTTT
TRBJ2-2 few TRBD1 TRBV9 CASSPQETGRTGELFF TGTGCCAGCAGCCCCCAAGAGACAGGGAGAACCGGGGAGCTGTTTTTT
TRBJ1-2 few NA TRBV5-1 CASSLEAAGSYGYTF TGCGCCAGCAGCTTGGAGGCGGCAGGGTCGTATGGCTACACCTTC
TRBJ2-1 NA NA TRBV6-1 CASTGGINEQFF TGTGCCAGCACAGGGGGGATCAATGAGCAGTTCTTC
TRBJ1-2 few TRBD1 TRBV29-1 CSVTATRTGDGYTF TGCAGCGTGACCGCCACGAGGACAGGAGATGGCTACACCTTC
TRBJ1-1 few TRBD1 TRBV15 CATSAHRGSAEAFF TGTGCCACCAGCGCACACAGGGGGTCCGCTGAAGCTTTCTTT
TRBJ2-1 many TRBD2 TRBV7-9 CASSLTSGSIDEQFF TGTGCCAGCAGCCTCACTAGCGGGAGTATAGATGAGCAGTTCTTC